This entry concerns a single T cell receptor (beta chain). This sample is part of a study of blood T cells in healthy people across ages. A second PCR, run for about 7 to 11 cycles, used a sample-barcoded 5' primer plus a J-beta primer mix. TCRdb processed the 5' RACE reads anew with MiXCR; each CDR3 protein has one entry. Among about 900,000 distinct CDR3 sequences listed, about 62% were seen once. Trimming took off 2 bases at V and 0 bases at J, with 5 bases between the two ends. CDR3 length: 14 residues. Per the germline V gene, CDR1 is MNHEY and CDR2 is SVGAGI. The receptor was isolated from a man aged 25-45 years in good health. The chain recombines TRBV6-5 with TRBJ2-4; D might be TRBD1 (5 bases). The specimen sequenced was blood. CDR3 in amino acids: CASSYDRAKNIQYF. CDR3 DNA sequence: TGTGCCAGCAGTTACGACAGAGCCAAAAACATTCAGTACTTC.